One sample yielded the 24 T cell receptor beta chains listed below, sequenced in a study of shared clonotypes between healthy human individuals. Assay: immunoSEQ multiplex PCR; the TCRdb copy retains only in-frame clones and omits some. In the table there are approximately 350,000 clones, just over 95% of which are singletons. The sample comprised memory CD8+ T cells sorted from blood. Subset specified: CD45RO+ cells pooled with CCR7-negative TemRA cells. The source is a young man in good health.

V and J are TRBV25-1 and TRBJ2-6; D ambiguous. The CDR3 spans 13 residues. Germline assignment: CDR1 MGHDK and CDR2 SYGVNS. Trimming removed 7 bases from V and 0 bases from J, with 4 bases in between. The DNA for the CDR3 is TGTGCCAGCACCACCTCTGGGGCCAACGTCCTGACTTTC. It codes for CASTTSGANVLTF.

This sequence joins TRBV7-2 and TRBJ1-1; D unresolved. The V gene lost 2 bases and the J gene lost 2 bases, with 12 bases spanning the gap. Germline loops: CDR1 SGHTA, CDR2 FQGNSA. This CDR3 is 15 amino acids long. The CDR3 nucleotides are TGTGCCAGCAGCTTACTAGTAGGTGCTAACACTGAAGCTTTCTTT. Encoded protein: CASSLLVGANTEAFF.

The V gene is TRBV9, the J gene TRBJ1-2; D ambiguous. Trimming cost V 3 bases and J 5 bases, with 8 bases left between them. The germline CDR1 and CDR2 sequences are SGDLS and YYNGEE. CDR3 length: 12 amino acids. CDR3 nucleotide sequence: TGTGCCAGCAGCGCTCAGCAGTATGGCTACACCTTC. Its protein is CASSAQQYGYTF.

This chain connects TRBV7-2 to TRBJ2-1, with D perhaps TRBD2 (6 bases). Trimming took 2 bases from V and 14 from J, leaving 10 bases between them. Per germline, CDR1 SGHTA and CDR2 FQGNSA. This CDR3 contains 11 residues. The CDR3, as DNA: TGTGCCAGCAGCTTAACCGGACTAAAGTTCTTC. Amino acid sequence: CASSLTGLKFF.

J is TRBJ2-3 and V is TRBV7-9; TRBD1 might be the D (6 bases). Trimming cost V 0 bases and J 1 base, with 20 bases left between them. The CDR3 is made up of 19 amino acids. Looked up from germline, CDR1 is SEHNR and CDR2 is FQNEAQ (reference sequence). CDR3 in DNA: TGTGCCAGCAGCTTAGCGAACCTCCAGGGGCCCCTGGGCACAGATACGCAGTATTTT. Amino acids: CASSLANLQGPLGTDTQYF.

The rearrangement uses TRBV15 and TRBJ2-7; tentatively, D is TRBD2 (5 bases). Germline V CDR1 and CDR2: LNHNV, YYDKDF (reference sequence). CDR3 length: 14 amino acids. V dropped 1 base and J dropped 5 bases, with 12 bases sitting between them. The chain's CDR3 is CATSRVALVHEQYF. CDR3 DNA: TGTGCCACCAGCAGAGTAGCGCTTGTCCACGAGCAGTACTTC. Combining the CDR3 with reference TRBV15 and TRBJ2-7 gives the whole variable domain DAMVIQNPRYQVTQFGKPVTLSCSQTLNHNVMYWYQQKSSQAPKLLFHYYDKDFNNEADTPDNFQSRRPNTSFCFLDIRSPGLGDTAMYLCATSRVALVHEQYFGPGTRLTVT.

The gene calls are TRBV5-4 and TRBJ2-3, with D perhaps TRBD1 or TRBD2 (5 bases each). The CDR3 covers 15 residues. Between the trimmed V and J ends, which lost 0 bases and 3 bases, there was a span of 11 bases. Germline CDR1 is SGHNT and CDR2 is YYREEE (reference sequence). The CDR3 DNA reads TGTGCCAGCAGCTTGGCGAGGGGTCTTACAGATACGCAGTATTTT. This codes for CASSLARGLTDTQYF.

The J gene is TRBJ2-7, the V gene TRBV28; TRBD1 or TRBD2 may be the D gene (6 bases each). CDR1 is MDHEN, CDR2 SYDVKM, per germline. The CDR3 length is 15 residues. V was trimmed by 8 bases and J by 0 bases, leaving 17 bases between them. CDR3 DNA sequence: TGTGCCAGCCTTGTGGGGGGCGCCCCCTCCTACGAGCAGTACTTC. It codes for CASLVGGAPSYEQYF. The full variable domain, in which reference TRBV28 and TRBJ2-7 provide the parts outside the CDR3, is DVKVTQSSRYLVKRTGEKVFLECVQDMDHENMFWYRQDPGLGLRLIYFSYDVKMKEKGDIPEGYSVSREKKERFSLILESASTNQTSMYLCASLVGGAPSYEQYFGPGTRLTVT.

This chain uses TRBV10-3 with TRBJ1-4, with D hard to call. The length of the CDR3 is 12 residues. CDR1 ENHRY and CDR2 SYGVKD come from the germline V gene. Trimming removed 6 bases from V and 4 bases from J, with 6 bases in between. The DNA for the CDR3 is TGTGCCATCAGGGGAGATAATGAAAAACTGTTTTTT. The encoded protein is CAIRGDNEKLFF.

The chain has TRBV27 and TRBJ2-6; tentative D call: TRBD1 (6 bases). V was cut by 10 bases and J by 0 bases, with 22 bases left in between. The CDR3 has 18 residues. From germline, CDR1 is MNHEY and CDR2 SMNVEV (reference sequence). The CDR3 bases are TGTGCCACCCTTTTCAGTTTCAGGGGTCCCTCTGGGGCCAACGTCCTGACTTTC. The encoded protein is CATLFSFRGPSGANVLTF.

The CDR3 loop is CASSYSTDNEQFF. Written as DNA, the CDR3 is TGTGCCAGCAGTTACTCGACGGACAATGAGCAGTTCTTC. V is TRBV6-5 and J is TRBJ2-1; D unresolved. Germline loops: CDR1 MNHEY, CDR2 SVGAGI. Trimming cost V 0 bases and J 5 bases, with 5 bases left between them. The CDR3 has 13 residues.

The chain is built from TRBV28 and TRBJ2-4; 8 bases agree with TRBD1. Trimming cost V 7 bases and J 8 bases; bases outside gene matches: 4. This CDR3 comprises 12 residues. CDR1 and CDR2 from the germline V gene are MDHEN and SYDVKM. The CDR3 loop is CASTPDRDIQYF. The CDR3 DNA reads TGTGCCAGCACCCCGGACAGGGACATTCAGTACTTC.

This clone was picked up one time. This chain links TRBV5-6 with TRBJ1-3; D unresolved. Germline V CDR1 and CDR2: SGHDT, YYEEEE. Trimming stripped 2 bases from V and 0 bases from J, with 6 bases between. The CDR3 sequence is 14 residues long. The DNA for the CDR3 is TGTGCCAGCAGCTTAGCTTCCTCTGGAAACACCATATATTTT. Translating gives CASSLASSGNTIYF.

About this clone: This same CDR3 is encoded by further DNA sequences in the sample. The rearrangement uses TRBV30 and TRBJ1-1, with 7 bases fitting TRBD1. J was trimmed by 1 base and V by 3 bases; bases with no gene match: 2. This CDR3 has 13 amino acids. Germline V gene lookup returns CDR1 GTSNPN and CDR2 SVGIG (reference sequence). The CDR3 here is CAWSWDRNTEAFF. CDR3 DNA sequence: TGTGCCTGGAGCTGGGACAGGAACACTGAAGCTTTCTTT.

V and J are TRBV13 and TRBJ1-1; D is uncertain. This CDR3 is built from 18 residues. In germline, CDR1 is PRHDT, CDR2 FYEKMQ (reference sequence). V shed 3 bases and J shed 1 base, with 21 bases lying between them. The CDR3 loop reads CASSFETGPKPRNTEAFF. The DNA of the CDR3 is TGTGCCAGCAGCTTCGAAACCGGGCCAAAGCCTCGGAACACTGAAGCTTTCTTT.

The CDR3 protein is CASGTGGTLNTGELFF. As DNA, the CDR3 is TGTGCCAGTGGGACAGGGGGGACCCTGAACACCGGGGAGCTGTTTTTT. This sequence joins TRBV2 and TRBJ2-2; TRBD1 aligns across 11 bases. CDR3 size: 16 residues. Germline V CDR1 and CDR2: SNHLY, FYNNEI. Trimming at V came to 9 bases and at J to 1 base, leaving 7 bases not matched to a gene.

This chain connects TRBV11-2 to TRBJ2-5, with 10 bases lining up with TRBD1. Per germline, CDR1 SGHAT and CDR2 FQNNGV. This CDR3 is built from 17 residues. V lost 1 base, J lost 1 base, and 6 bases stayed unmatched. This CDR3 is CASSLGTGGVVQETQYF. DNA for the CDR3: TGTGCCAGCAGCTTAGGGACAGGGGGAGTTGTCCAAGAGACCCAGTACTTC.

This chain links TRBV29-1 with TRBJ2-5; D might be TRBD2 (6 bases). V was cut by 4 bases and J by 5 bases, with 14 bases left in between. This CDR3 contains 13 residues. The germline gives CDR1 SQVTM, CDR2 ANQGSEA. Written as DNA, the CDR3 is TGCAGCGTTGCAACCGTGACTAGGGAGACCCAGTACTTC. It codes for CSVATVTRETQYF.

This clone was recorded only once. The chain links TRBV27 to TRBJ2-5, with 9 bases aligning to TRBD2. The better agreement between TRBJ2-7 and the DNA end casts doubt on the J call. Germline lookup yields CDR1 MNHEY and CDR2 SMNVEV (reference sequence). This CDR3 is built from 16 residues. The CDR3 spells CASRWTQAGGSYEQYF. DNA of the CDR3: TGTGCCAGCAGATGGACCCAGGCGGGAGGGTCCTACGAGCAGTACTTC.

For the CDR3, the DNA is TGTGCCAGTAGAAACCAGGGGTTGAACTATGGCTACACCTTC. Amino acid sequence: CASRNQGLNYGYTF. The J gene is TRBJ1-2, the V gene TRBV19; tentatively, D is TRBD1 (6 bases). Trimming left V 6 bases short and J 2 bases short, with 13 bases between. This CDR3 comprises 14 residues. Germline-derived CDR1 and CDR2 are LNHDA and SQIVND (reference sequence).

V is TRBV27 and J is TRBJ2-2; D call uncertain. CDR3 length: 13 residues. V was cut by 6 bases and J by 4 bases, with 9 bases left in between. Germline V gene data show CDR1 as MNHEY and CDR2 as SMNVEV (reference sequence). The CDR3 bases are TGTGCCAGCAGGCTGTCCAGCACCGGGGAGCTGTTTTTT. As protein: CASRLSSTGELFF.

This chain joins TRBV4-1 and TRBJ2-7, with D perhaps TRBD1 (5 bases). The CDR3 is made up of 16 amino acids. Trimming shortened V by 4 bases and J by 2 bases, and 18 bases separated the two germline ends. Germline V CDR1 and CDR2: MGHRA, YSYEKL. Here the CDR3 reads CASSPGAGRRTYEQYF. Written as DNA, the CDR3 is TGCGCCAGCAGCCCAGGCGCAGGGCGCCGAACCTACGAGCAGTACTTC.

This clone was detected only once. This chain joins TRBV10-3 and TRBJ2-5; no reliable D call. V was clipped by 6 bases and J by 0 bases, with 2 bases between them. The germline V gene encodes CDR1 ENHRY and CDR2 SYGVKD. The CDR3 covers 11 residues. The CDR3 nucleotides are TGTGCCATCAGGCACCAAGAGACCCAGTACTTC. It codes for CAIRHQETQYF.

The V and J genes are TRBV7-2 and TRBJ1-2; perhaps TRBD1 as D (6 bases). CDR1 and CDR2 (germline): SGHTA, FQGNSA. This CDR3 spans 15 amino acids. Deletions cut 5 bases from V and 4 bases from J, with 17 bases between. The CDR3 DNA sequence: TGTGCCAGCAGCCCTAGCCCGGACAGCTCCTATGGCTACACCTTC. As protein: CASSPSPDSSYGYTF.